Presented here are 2 T cell receptor beta chains from one specimen sequenced in a study of shared clonotypes between healthy human individuals. Naive CD8 cells lacked CD45RO and underwent positive selection for CCR7, leaving out terminally differentiated effector memory CD45RA+ cells. Libraries were prepared by immunoSEQ multiplex PCR; TCRdb keeps only in-frame clonotypes and omits some of them. The sample has about 1,800,000 clones, about 95% seen once. The specimen was naive CD8+ T cells sorted from blood. The receptors shown here come from a man younger than 35 in good health.

This chain's CDR3 is CASSVRDISYEQYF. DNA of the CDR3: TGTGCCAGCAGTGTCCGGGACATTTCCTACGAGCAGTACTTC. The chain recombines TRBV6-6 with TRBJ2-7; a weak D match, TRBD1 (6 bases). This CDR3 is built from 14 residues. Germline assignment: CDR1 MNHNY and CDR2 SVGAGI (reference sequence). V was clipped by 5 bases and J by 1 base, with 12 bases between them.

This chain uses TRBV6-5 with TRBJ2-3; the D call may be TRBD1 or TRBD2 (5 bases each). CDR3 length: 15 amino acids. Germline V gives CDR1 MNHEY, CDR2 SVGAGI. Trimming stripped 0 bases from V and 5 bases from J, with 12 bases between. CDR3: CASSYSFRGGDTQYF. The DNA of the CDR3 is TGTGCCAGCAGTTACTCCTTTCGGGGCGGAGATACGCAGTATTTT.